This T cell receptor beta chain was documented in a study of cytomegalovirus exposure and HLA in healthy donors. CDR3 length: 14 amino acids. Trimming removed 6 bases from V and 3 bases from J; junction bases left unmatched: 7. Germline CDR1 MNHNS, CDR2 SASEGT. In the PCR, 60 Vbeta and 13 Jbeta primers were used. The assay was immunoSEQ multiplex PCR, and TCRdb's table has in-frame clones only and misses some. The table lists under 250,000 clones, roughly 84% of them singletons. The sequence derives from a boy under 10 years old in good health and CMV-seronegative. The chain links TRBV6-1 to TRBJ1-2; 7 nucleotides agree with TRBD1. Sequences were obtained from PBMCs. The CDR3 DNA reads as TGTGCCAGCAGACCTAATACAGGGGACTATGGCTACACCTTC. Protein: CASRPNTGDYGYTF.